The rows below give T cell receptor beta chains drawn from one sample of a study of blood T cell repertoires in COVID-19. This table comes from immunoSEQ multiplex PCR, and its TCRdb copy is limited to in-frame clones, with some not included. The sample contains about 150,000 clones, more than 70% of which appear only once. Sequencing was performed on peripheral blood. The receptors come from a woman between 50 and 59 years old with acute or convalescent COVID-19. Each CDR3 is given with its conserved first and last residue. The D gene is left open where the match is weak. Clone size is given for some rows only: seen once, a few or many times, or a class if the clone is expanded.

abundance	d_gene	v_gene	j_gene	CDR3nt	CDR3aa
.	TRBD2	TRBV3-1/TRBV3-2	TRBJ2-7	TGTGCCAGCAGCCCAACTAGCGGGGGGGCCTACGAGCAGTACTTC	CASSPTSGGAYEQYF
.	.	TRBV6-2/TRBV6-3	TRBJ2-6	TGTGCCAGCAGTTACCGAGGGGGGGGCTTCAGCTCTGGGGCCAACGTCCTGACTTTC	CASSYRGGGFSSGANVLTF
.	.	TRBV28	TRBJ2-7	TGTGCCAGCAGTCCCGGGACTTCTAGCTCCTACGAGCAGTACTTC	CASSPGTSSSYEQYF
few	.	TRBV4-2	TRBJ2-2	TGTGCCAGCAGCCCGGGCACAGGGTCGAACACCGGGGAGCTGTTTTTT	CASSPGTGSNTGELFF
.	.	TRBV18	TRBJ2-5	TGTGCCAGCTCCCCCACAGGATCTCAAGAGACCCAGTACTTC	CASSPTGSQETQYF
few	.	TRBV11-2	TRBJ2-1	TGTGCCAGCAGCCCTAACAGGGATAATGAGCAGTTCTTC	CASSPNRDNEQFF
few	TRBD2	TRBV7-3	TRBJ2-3	TGTGCCAGCAGCCCCCGGGGGGGCGTGGATACGCAGTATTTT	CASSPRGGVDTQYF
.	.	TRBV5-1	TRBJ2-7	TGCGCCAGCAGCTTGGGGTATGGCAGCGGCGAGCAGTACTTC	CASSLGYGSGEQYF
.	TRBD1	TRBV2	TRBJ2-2	TGTGCCAGCAGTCTCCGCGAGGGGGGGGACAGGGAGCTGTCTTTT	CASSLREGGDRELSF
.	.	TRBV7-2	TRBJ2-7	TGTGCCAGCAGCTTATTAGGGGCCTACGAGCAGTACTTC	CASSLLGAYEQYF
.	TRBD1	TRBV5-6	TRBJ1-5	TGTGCCAGCAGCACGGGGGACAGGGGGCTGCCCCAGCATTTT	CASSTGDRGLPQHF
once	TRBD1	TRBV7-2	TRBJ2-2	TGTGCCAGCAGCCAAAATATGCCGATTGGGACAGGGAACACCGGGGAGCTGTTTTTT	CASSQNMPIGTGNTGELFF
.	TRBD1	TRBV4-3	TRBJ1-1	TGCGCCAGCAGCCAGAGGGGACAGCCGAACACTGAAGCTTTCTTT	CASSQRGQPNTEAFF
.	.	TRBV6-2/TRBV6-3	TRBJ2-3	TGTGCCAGCAGTTTACTAGGGGGGGGCCACACAGATACGCAGTATTTT	CASSLLGGGHTDTQYF
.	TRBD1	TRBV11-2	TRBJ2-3	TGTGCCAGCAGCTATGACAGGGGGAGCACAGATACGCAGTATTTT	CASSYDRGSTDTQYF
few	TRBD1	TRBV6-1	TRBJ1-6	TGTGCCAGCAGTGAAATCGGACAGGGAAATTCACCCCTCCACTTT	CASSEIGQGNSPLHF
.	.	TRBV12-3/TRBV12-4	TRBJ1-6	TGTGCCAGCAGTGGCCAGGGGAATTCACCCCTCCACTTT	CASSGQGNSPLHF
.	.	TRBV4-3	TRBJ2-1	TGCGCCAGCAGCCAAGAAACAGGGATGCCCTACAATGAGCAGTTCTTC	CASSQETGMPYNEQFF
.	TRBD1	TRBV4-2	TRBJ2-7	TGTGCCAGCAGCCCCGGGACAGGGAGCTACGAGCAGTACTTC	CASSPGTGSYEQYF
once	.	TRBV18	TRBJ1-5	TGTGCCAGCTCACCATATGGAGGGAGGGAAAAACAGCCCCAGCATTTT	CASSPYGGREKQPQHF
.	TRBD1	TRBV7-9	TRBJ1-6	TGTGCCAGCAGCCGGACAGGGGGCTCCTCACCCCTCCACTTT	CASSRTGGSSPLHF
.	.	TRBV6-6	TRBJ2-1	TGTGCCAGCAGCAAGGGGAACAATGAGCAGTTCTTC	CASSKGNNEQFF
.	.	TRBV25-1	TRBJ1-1	TGTGCCAGCAGTGAATGGACAGTCACTGAAGCTTTCTTT	CASSEWTVTEAFF
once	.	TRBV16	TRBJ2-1	TGTGCCAGCAGCCAATCGGGGCCTTACAATGAGCAGTTCTTC	CASSQSGPYNEQFF
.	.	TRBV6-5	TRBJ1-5	TGTGCCAGCAGCGACTTAGACAGGTTATATCAGCCCCAGCATTTT	CASSDLDRLYQPQHF
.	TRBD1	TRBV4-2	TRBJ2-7	TGTGCCAGCAGCCAAGTGGGACAGGGGTTTGGGCAGTACTTC	CASSQVGQGFGQYF
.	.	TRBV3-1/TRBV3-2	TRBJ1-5	TGTGCCAGCAGCCAAGATTTGAGTCTCTTTAGGCCCCAGCATTTT	CASSQDLSLFRPQHF
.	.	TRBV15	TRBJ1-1	TGTGCCACCAGCAGACATCCCCCACAGGGACTGAACACTGAAGCTTTCTTT	CATSRHPPQGLNTEAFF
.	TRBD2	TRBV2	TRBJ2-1	TGTGCCAGCAGTGAAGGCTTCCTCTTGGCGGGGGGGTCCTACAATGAGCAGTTCTTC	CASSEGFLLAGGSYNEQFF
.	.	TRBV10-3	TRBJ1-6	TGTGCCACGGCGGGGGAGGCCGAAATTTCACCCCTCCACTTT	CATAGEAEISPLHF
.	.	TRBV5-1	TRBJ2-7	TGCGCCAGCAGCTTGGACACCTACGAGCAGTACTTC	CASSLDTYEQYF
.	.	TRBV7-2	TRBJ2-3	TGTGCCAGCAGCTTCCTAACAGATACGCAGTATTTT	CASSFLTDTQYF
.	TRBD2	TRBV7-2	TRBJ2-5	TGTGCCAGCAGCTTCCGGGGGGGCGAGACCCAGTACTTC	CASSFRGGETQYF
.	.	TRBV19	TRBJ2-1	TGTGCCAGTAAGGGGCCTAGCTCCTACAATGAGCAGTTCTTC	CASKGPSSYNEQFF
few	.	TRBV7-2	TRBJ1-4	TGTGCCAGCAGCTTCGGACTGCTGAATGAAAAACTGTTTTTT	CASSFGLLNEKLFF
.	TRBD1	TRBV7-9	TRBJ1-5	TGTGCCAGCAGCATCGGACAGGGAGGGCAGCCCCAGCATTTT	CASSIGQGGQPQHF
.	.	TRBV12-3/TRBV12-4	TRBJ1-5	TGTGCCAGCAGGCCAGGGTTACAGCCCCAGCATTTT	CASRPGLQPQHF
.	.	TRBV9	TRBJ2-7	TGTGCCAGCAGCCCCAACAGTGCCTACGAGCAGTACTTC	CASSPNSAYEQYF
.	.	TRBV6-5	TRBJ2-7	TGTGCCAGCACTACCGGCAAAGGAGCGTCCTACGAGCAGTACTTC	CASTTGKGASYEQYF
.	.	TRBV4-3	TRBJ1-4	TGCGCCAGCAGCCAAGAGGGGAGGTCTAATGAAAAACTGTTTTTT	CASSQEGRSNEKLFF
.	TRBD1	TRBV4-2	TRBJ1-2	TGTGCCAGCAGACTCCCGGGACAGGGTCCTGGTGGCTACACCTTC	CASRLPGQGPGGYTF
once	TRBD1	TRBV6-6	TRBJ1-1	TGTGCCAGCAGCACAGGGGGGGGGCTTATGAACACTGAAGCTTTCTTT	CASSTGGGLMNTEAFF
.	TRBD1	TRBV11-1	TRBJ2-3	TGTGCCAGCAGCTTAGGTCTTGACAGGGCAGATACGCAGTATTTT	CASSLGLDRADTQYF
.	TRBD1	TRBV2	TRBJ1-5	TGTGCCAGCAGTGAGGGGGGACAGGGAAATCAGCCCCAGCATTTT	CASSEGGQGNQPQHF
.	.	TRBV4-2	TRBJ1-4	TGTGCCAGCAGCCTCGAACTCAAGAAAGATGAAAAACTGTTTTTT	CASSLELKKDEKLFF
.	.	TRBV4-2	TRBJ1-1	TGTGCCAGCAGAATGGGGGCACACACTGAAGCTTTCTTT	CASRMGAHTEAFF
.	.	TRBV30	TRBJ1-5	TGTGCCTGGAGTGTAGCGGGAGATCAGCCCCAGCATTTT	CAWSVAGDQPQHF
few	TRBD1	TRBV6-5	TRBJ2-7	TGTGCCAGCAGGGTCGGGGACAGTTACGACGAGCAGTACTTC	CASRVGDSYDEQYF
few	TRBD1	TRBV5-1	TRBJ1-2	TGCGCCAGCAGCGGAGGGACAGCCCACGGTGGCTACACCTTC	CASSGGTAHGGYTF
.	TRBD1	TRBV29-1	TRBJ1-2	TGCAGCGTTGGGGACAGGGGGCTTAAGGGCTACACCTTC	CSVGDRGLKGYTF
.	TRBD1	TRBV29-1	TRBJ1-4	TGCAGCGTTGATCGAGGGACAGGGGATGAAAAACTGTTTTTT	CSVDRGTGDEKLFF
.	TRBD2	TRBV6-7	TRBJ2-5	TGTGCCAGCAGCCAGAACTATAGCGGGGGCCTCCAAGAGACCCAGTACTTC	CASSQNYSGGLQETQYF
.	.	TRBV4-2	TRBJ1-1	TGTGCCAGCAGCTCCTTGGCGGGTGGCACTGAAGCTTTCTTT	CASSSLAGGTEAFF